This TCR beta chain was recorded in a study of T-cell reconstitution after alpha-beta-depleted transplantation in children listed by TCRdb under 2016. In terms of the full investigation: Using TCR repertoire profiling, the study quantitatively followed how T-cell immune reconstitution unfolded in children after TCRalphabeta/CD19-depleted allogeneic hematopoietic cell transplantation.

This clonotype was picked up many times. The antigen it binds to is not known. No base-level quality is on record; no much larger clone is a single base apart. To prepare the library, PCR was applied. TCRdb lists the instrument as Illumina HiSeq 2500. Molecular barcoding was employed in the preparation of TCR libraries, with unique molecular identifiers being used to normalize TCRbeta repertoire quantification. Through fastp at Q25 and MiXCR, TCRdb rebuilt clones from the public reads, retaining in-frame beta chains. Each entry merges the rows of one CDR3 protein and shows their most common DNA and genes. A total of fewer than 750,000 distinct CDR3 sequences appear in this sample, roughly 23% of them only once. The ten biggest clones cover approximately 14% of the sample. The treatment or condition label, read with the paper, signifies: allogeneic hematopoietic cell transplantation with graft depleted of TCRalphabeta T cells and CD19 B cells. The transplant recipients were children given TCRalphabeta/CD19-depleted allogeneic hematopoietic cell grafts.

The paper as a whole reports these results and caveats: The frequencies of hyperexpanded clones fell over the following months, and after one year, T-cell counts and TCRbeta diversity were mostly attributed to newly produced T cells. About two months after transplant, the apparently early recovery of alphabetaT-cell counts reportedly depended on just several hundred clones that had expanded rapidly and came from non-depleted graft cells. The high TCRbeta diversity at day 60 in some patients was ascribed to recipient T cells and intrathymic progenitors that had survived conditioning.

Sequenced material: PBMCs, mostly from graft donor cells, taken 360 days after TCRalphabeta/CD19-depleted stem cell transplant. This TCR was recovered from a boy in the first two years of life who had a stem cell transplant for acute myeloid leukemia, so the T cells may come from the graft donor.

The sequenced DNA: TGTGCCAGCAGTTCGGGAGACAGGGGGGGCACTGAAGCTTTCTTT. Its product reads: CASSSGDRGGTEAFF. Rearrangement joined TRBV28 to TRBJ1-1, and TRBD1 matches 9 of the central bases. The V end gives up 4 bases and the J end 4 bases, leaving 7 bases in the junction not matched to a gene. The CDR3 spans 15 residues, from the cysteine through the phenylalanine. The CDR3 DNA has 45 bases and is translated from base 1. CDR1 and CDR2 are read off the germline V gene as MDHEN and SYDVKM.